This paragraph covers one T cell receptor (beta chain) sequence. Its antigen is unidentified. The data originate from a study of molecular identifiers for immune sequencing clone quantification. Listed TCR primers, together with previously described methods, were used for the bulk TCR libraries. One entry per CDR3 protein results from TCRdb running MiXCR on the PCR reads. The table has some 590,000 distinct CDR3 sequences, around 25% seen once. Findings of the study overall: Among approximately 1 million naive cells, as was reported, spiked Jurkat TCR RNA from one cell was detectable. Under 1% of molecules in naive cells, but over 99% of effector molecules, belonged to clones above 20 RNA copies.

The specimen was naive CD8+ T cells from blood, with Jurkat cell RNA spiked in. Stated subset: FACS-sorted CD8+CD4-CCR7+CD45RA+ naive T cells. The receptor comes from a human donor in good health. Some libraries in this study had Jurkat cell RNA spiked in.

The CDR3 is CASGWGGHNEQFF. DNA of the CDR3: TGTGCCAGCGGGTGGGGGGGGCACAATGAGCAGTTCTTC. The chain recombines TRBV7-6 with TRBJ2-1; perhaps TRBD2 as D (7 bases). This CDR3 has 13 residues. Per germline, CDR1 SGHVS and CDR2 FNYEAQ. V lost 8 bases to trimming and J lost 5 bases, with 13 bases between them.